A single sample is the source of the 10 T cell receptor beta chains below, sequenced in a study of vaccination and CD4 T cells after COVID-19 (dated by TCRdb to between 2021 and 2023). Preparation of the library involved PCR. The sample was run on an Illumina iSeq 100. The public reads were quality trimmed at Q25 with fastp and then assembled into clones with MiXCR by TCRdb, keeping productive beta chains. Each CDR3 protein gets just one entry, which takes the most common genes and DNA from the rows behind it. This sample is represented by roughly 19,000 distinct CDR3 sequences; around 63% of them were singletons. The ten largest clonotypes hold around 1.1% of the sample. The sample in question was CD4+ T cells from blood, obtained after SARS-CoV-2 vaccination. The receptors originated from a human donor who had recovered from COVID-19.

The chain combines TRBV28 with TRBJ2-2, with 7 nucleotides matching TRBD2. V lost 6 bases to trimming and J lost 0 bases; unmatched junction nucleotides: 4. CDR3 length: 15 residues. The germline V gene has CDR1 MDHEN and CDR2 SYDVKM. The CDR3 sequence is CASRIGGANTGELFF. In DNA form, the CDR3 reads TGTGCCAGCAGGATTGGGGGGGCGAACACCGGGGAGCTGTTTTTT.

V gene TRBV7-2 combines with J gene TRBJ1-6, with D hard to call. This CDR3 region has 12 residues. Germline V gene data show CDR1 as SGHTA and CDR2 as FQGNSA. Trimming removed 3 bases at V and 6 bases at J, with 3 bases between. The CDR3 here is CASSFGNSPLHF. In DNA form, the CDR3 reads TGTGCCAGCAGCTTTGGTAATTCACCCCTCCACTTT.

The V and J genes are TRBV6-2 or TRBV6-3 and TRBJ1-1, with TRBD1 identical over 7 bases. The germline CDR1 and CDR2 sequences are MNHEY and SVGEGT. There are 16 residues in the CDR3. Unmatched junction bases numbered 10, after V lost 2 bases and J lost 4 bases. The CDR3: CASSYTPTQGPTEAFF. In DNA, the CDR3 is TGTGCCAGCAGTTACACTCCTACACAGGGGCCCACTGAAGCTTTCTTT.

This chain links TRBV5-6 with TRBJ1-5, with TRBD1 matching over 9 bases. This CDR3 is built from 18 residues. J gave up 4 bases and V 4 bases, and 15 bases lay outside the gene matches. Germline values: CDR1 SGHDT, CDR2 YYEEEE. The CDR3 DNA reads TGTGCCAGCAGCCGCGCGCGGGGACAGGGCATAGGTAATCAGCCCCAGCATTTT. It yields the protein CASSRARGQGIGNQPQHF.

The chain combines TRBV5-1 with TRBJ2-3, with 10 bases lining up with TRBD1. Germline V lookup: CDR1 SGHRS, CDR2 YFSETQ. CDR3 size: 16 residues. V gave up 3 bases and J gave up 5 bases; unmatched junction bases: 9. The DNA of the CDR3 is TGCGCCAGCAGCTCGGCGGGACAGGGGAGTGGAGATACGCAGTATTTT. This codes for CASSSAGQGSGDTQYF.

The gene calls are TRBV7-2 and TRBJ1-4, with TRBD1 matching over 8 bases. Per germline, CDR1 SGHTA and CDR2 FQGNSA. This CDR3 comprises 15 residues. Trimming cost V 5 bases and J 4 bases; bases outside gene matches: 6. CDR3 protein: CASSPRTGINEKLFF. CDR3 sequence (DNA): TGTGCCAGCAGCCCACGGACAGGGATTAATGAAAAACTGTTTTTT. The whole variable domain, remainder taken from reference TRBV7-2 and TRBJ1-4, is GAGVSQSPSNKVTEKGKDVELRCDPISGHTALYWYRQSLGQGLEFLIYFQGNSAPDKSGLPSDRFSAERTGGSVSTLTIQRTQQEDSAVYLCASSPRTGINEKLFFGSGTQLSVL.

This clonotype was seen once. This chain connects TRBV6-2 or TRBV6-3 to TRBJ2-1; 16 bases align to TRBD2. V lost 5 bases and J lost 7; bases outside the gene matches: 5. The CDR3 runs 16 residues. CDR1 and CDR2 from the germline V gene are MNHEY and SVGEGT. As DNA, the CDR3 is TGTGCCAGCAGTCCCCAGGGACTAGCGGGAGGGAATGAGCAGTTCTTC. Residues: CASSPQGLAGGNEQFF.

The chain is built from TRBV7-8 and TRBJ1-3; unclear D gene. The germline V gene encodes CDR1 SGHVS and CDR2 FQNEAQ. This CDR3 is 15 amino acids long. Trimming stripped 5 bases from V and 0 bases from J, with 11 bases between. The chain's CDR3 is CASSIEPYSGNTIYF. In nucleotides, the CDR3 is TGTGCCAGCAGCATCGAGCCCTACTCTGGAAACACCATATATTTT.

The chain's CDR3 is CASSGAPRNQPQHF. CDR3 coding DNA: TGTGCCAGCTCGGGTGCCCCGCGGAATCAGCCCCAGCATTTT. The chain couples TRBV7-9 to TRBJ1-5; D call uncertain. CDR1 and CDR2 from the germline V gene are SEHNR and FQNEAQ (reference sequence). Between the trimmed V and J ends, which lost 8 bases and 4 bases, there was a span of 15 bases. The CDR3 sequence is 14 residues long.

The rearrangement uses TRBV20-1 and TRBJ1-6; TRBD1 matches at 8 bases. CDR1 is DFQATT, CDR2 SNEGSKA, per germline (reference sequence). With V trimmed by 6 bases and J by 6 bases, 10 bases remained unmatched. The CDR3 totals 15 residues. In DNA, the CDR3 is TGCAGTGCCACGAGGGGGACAGGAATTAATTCACCCCTCCACTTT. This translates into CSATRGTGINSPLHF.